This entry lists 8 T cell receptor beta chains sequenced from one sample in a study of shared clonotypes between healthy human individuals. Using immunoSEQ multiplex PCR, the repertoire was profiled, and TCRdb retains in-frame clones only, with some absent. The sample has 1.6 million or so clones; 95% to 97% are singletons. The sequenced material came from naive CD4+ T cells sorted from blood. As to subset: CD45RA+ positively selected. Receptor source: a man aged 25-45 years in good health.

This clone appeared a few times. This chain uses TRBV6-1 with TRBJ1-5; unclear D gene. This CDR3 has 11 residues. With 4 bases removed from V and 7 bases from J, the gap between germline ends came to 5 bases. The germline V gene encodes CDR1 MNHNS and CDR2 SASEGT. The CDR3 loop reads CASSVGQPQHF. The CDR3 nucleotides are TGTGCCAGCAGTGTTGGACAGCCCCAGCATTTT.

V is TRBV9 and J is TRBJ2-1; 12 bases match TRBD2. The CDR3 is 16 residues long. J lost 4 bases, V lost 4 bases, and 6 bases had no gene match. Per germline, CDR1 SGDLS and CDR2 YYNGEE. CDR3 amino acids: CASSPTGTSGYNEQFF. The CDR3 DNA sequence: TGTGCCAGCAGCCCCACCGGGACTAGCGGGTACAATGAGCAGTTCTTC.

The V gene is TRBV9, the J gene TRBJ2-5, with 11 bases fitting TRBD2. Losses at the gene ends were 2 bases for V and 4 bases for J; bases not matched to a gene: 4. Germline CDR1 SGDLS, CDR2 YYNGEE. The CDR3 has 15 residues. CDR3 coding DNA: TGTGCCAGCAGCGTTTTAGCGGGAGGGCCAGAGACCCAGTACTTC. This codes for CASSVLAGGPETQYF.

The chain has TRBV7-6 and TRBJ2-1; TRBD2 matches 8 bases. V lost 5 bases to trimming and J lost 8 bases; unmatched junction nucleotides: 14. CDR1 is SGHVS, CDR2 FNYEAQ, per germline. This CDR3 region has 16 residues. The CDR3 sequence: CASSLSSGWRGDEQFF. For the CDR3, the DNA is TGTGCCAGCAGCCTGTCTAGCGGGTGGAGGGGGGATGAGCAGTTCTTC. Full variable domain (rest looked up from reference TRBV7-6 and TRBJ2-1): GAGVSQSPRYKVTKRGQDVALRCDPISGHVSLYWYRQALGQGPEFLTYFNYEAQQDKSGLPNDRFSAERPEGSISTLTIQRTEQRDSAMYRCASSLSSGWRGDEQFFGPGTRLTVL.

CDR3 in DNA: TGTGCCAGCAGCCAGGGGTTTAACACTGAAGCTTTCTTT. Protein sequence: CASSQGFNTEAFF. The chain carries TRBV6-6 and TRBJ1-1; TRBD1 is a possible D gene (6 bases). The V end lost 6 bases, the J end lost 2 bases, and 10 bases lay between the germline ends. The germline gives CDR1 MNHNY, CDR2 SVGAGI (reference sequence). The CDR3 length is 13 residues.

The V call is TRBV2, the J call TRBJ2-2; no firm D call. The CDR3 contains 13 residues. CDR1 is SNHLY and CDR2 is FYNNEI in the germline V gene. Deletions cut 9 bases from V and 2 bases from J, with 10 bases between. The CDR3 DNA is TGTGCCAGTTTTGCGGTCAACACCGGGGAGCTGTTTTTT. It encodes CASFAVNTGELFF.

The CDR3 DNA follows: TGTGCCAGCAGCTTAGCGGGCGGTTACTCTGGAAACACCATATATTTT. It yields the protein CASSLAGGYSGNTIYF. V usage is TRBV11-2 and J usage is TRBJ1-3; no firm D call. Germline CDR1 and CDR2: SGHAT and FQNNGV. The CDR3 extends over 16 amino acids. Trimming removed 1 base at V and 0 bases at J, with 10 bases between.

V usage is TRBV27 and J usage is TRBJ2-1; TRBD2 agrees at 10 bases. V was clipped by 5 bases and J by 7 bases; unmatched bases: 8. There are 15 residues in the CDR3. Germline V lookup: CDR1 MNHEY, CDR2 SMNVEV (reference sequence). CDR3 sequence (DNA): TGTGCCAGCAGTCCGAGAGCGGGAGGGCCAAATGAGCAGTTCTTC. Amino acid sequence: CASSPRAGGPNEQFF.